This TCR beta chain was obtained from a study of blood T cells in healthy people across ages. Sample-barcoded 5' priming and a J-beta primer mix drove a second PCR of roughly 6 to 12 cycles. TCRdb passed the 5' RACE reads through MiXCR, listing each CDR3 protein once. The sample yields about 640,000 distinct CDR3 sequences, approximately 50% seen once. Germline V gene data show CDR1 as SGDLS and CDR2 as YYNGEE. V lost 4 bases, J lost 1 base, and 14 bases lay in between. CDR3 length: 15 residues. Findings and limits, study-wide: With donor CMV status unknown, expanded clonotype changes were possibly confounded.

Worth noting for this clonotype: Its specificity is not known.

The rearrangement joins TRBV9 to TRBJ1-1; D remains ambiguous. This receptor was identified in a man between 60 and 70 years old in good health. Sequencing was carried out using blood. Here the CDR3 DNA reads TGTGCCAGCAGCACCCAGGTGGGCTCGAACACTGAAGCTTTCTTT. Residues: CASSTQVGSNTEAFF.